Shown below are 21 T cell receptor beta chains from a single sample sequenced in a study of T cells in Graves' hyperthyroidism and ophthalmopathy. Template material for amplifying TCR beta CDR3 regions consisted of RNA transcripts. A set of HTBI primers served as the primers for a first-round RT-PCR of the TCR CDR3. One entry per CDR3 protein results from TCRdb running MiXCR on the multiplex PCR reads. The sample records about 610,000 distinct CDR3 sequences, over 12% being singletons. Specimen: blood. These receptors all come from a middle-aged woman with Graves' ophthalmopathy.

This clonotype was seen repeatedly, ten times or more. V gene TRBV6-1 combines with J gene TRBJ2-2; D is perhaps TRBD1 (6 bases). The germline V gene encodes CDR1 MNHNS and CDR2 SASEGT. V was clipped by 3 bases and J by 5 bases, with 10 bases between them. The CDR3 runs to 14 residues. The CDR3 DNA sequence: TGTGCCAGCAGTGACCACAGGGAAACCGGGGAGCTGTTTTTT. Its translation: CASSDHRETGELFF.

This clonotype appeared many times. V usage is TRBV2 and J usage is TRBJ2-2; D gene uncertain. Germline V CDR1 and CDR2: SNHLY, FYNNEI. Trimming pared 3 bases from V and 10 bases from J, leaving 15 bases between. The CDR3 consists of 14 residues. CDR3 in amino acids: CASSDGPRRAELFF. CDR3 in DNA: TGTGCCAGCAGTGATGGCCCTCGACGGGCGGAGCTGTTTTTT. Looking up the rest from reference TRBV2 and TRBJ2-2 gives the full variable domain: EPEVTQTPSHQVTQMGQEVILRCVPISNHLYFYWYRQILGQKVEFLVSFYNNEISEKSEIFDDQFSVERPDGSNFTLKIRSTKLEDSAMYFCASSDGPRRAELFFGEGSRLTVL.

The sample holds a few counts of this clonotype. V usage is TRBV28 and J usage is TRBJ1-6; D is unclear. CDR3 length: 12 amino acids. Germline V gene data show CDR1 as MDHEN and CDR2 as SYDVKM. V was clipped by 8 bases and J by 8 bases, with 10 bases between them. Here the CDR3 reads CASLKWDSPLHF. CDR3 DNA sequence: TGTGCCAGCCTAAAATGGGATTCACCCCTCCACTTT.

This clonotype was seen many times. The chain recombines TRBV19 with TRBJ2-7; D call uncertain. Germline V CDR1 and CDR2: LNHDA, SQIVND (reference sequence). The CDR3 is made up of 14 amino acids. The germline V and J ends were trimmed by 3 bases and 3 bases, with 12 bases remaining between them. CDR3 sequence: CASSISDIGYEQYF. The DNA of the CDR3 is TGTGCCAGTAGTATTTCAGATATCGGCTACGAGCAGTACTTC. The full variable domain, completed using reference TRBV19 and TRBJ2-7, is DGGITQSPKYLFRKEGQNVTLSCEQNLNHDAMYWYRQDPGQGLRLIYYSQIVNDFQKGDIAEGYSVSREKKESFPLTVTSAQKNPTAFYLCASSISDIGYEQYFGPGTRLTVT.

This clonotype has ten or more counts. The chain links TRBV7-9 to TRBJ2-7, with TRBD2 as a possible D gene (5 bases). V dropped 5 bases and J dropped 7 bases, with 12 bases sitting between them. CDR1 and CDR2 (germline): SEHNR, FQNEAQ (reference sequence). CDR3 length: 12 residues. CDR3 residues: CASSPGPGEQYF. Here the CDR3 DNA reads TGTGCCAGCAGCCCCGGGCCGGGGGAGCAGTACTTC.

The rearrangement links TRBV12-3 or TRBV12-4 to TRBJ2-7; 9 bases are a match to TRBD2. The CDR3 extends over 13 amino acids. V gave up 7 bases and J gave up 4 bases; unmatched junction bases: 5. The CDR3 protein is CASTPTSGYEQYF. The CDR3, as DNA: TGTGCCAGCACCCCGACTAGCGGATACGAGCAGTACTTC.

This chain connects TRBV5-4 to TRBJ2-7; 7 nucleotides align to TRBD1. The trim removed 3 bases at V and 0 bases at J, leaving 6 bases unmatched. CDR3 length: 15 amino acids. Per the germline V gene, CDR1 is SGHNT and CDR2 is YYREEE (reference sequence). The CDR3 DNA reads as TGTGCCAGCAGCTGGGCGACAGGGAGCTCCTACGAGCAGTACTTC. Protein sequence: CASSWATGSSYEQYF.

This clonotype came up many times. This rearrangement joins TRBV28 to TRBJ1-2, with TRBD1 as a possible D gene (6 bases). Trimming took 6 bases from V and 2 from J, leaving 10 bases between them. The V gene's germline CDR1 is MDHEN and CDR2 SYDVKM. The CDR3 spans 13 residues. CDR3 sequence (DNA): TGTGCCAGCAGGAGAGGGGGAAACTATGGCTACACCTTC. Its protein is CASRRGGNYGYTF.

This clonotype was found many times. The genes are TRBV28 and TRBJ1-1; the match to TRBD1 covers 11 bases. The V segment lost 8 bases and the J segment 3 bases; nucleotides outside the gene matches: 5. This CDR3 comprises 14 residues. Per germline, CDR1 MDHEN and CDR2 SYDVKM. The CDR3: CASGRDRGDTEAFF. CDR3 DNA sequence: TGTGCCAGCGGCCGGGACAGGGGGGACACTGAAGCTTTCTTT.

The rearrangement joins TRBV28 to TRBJ2-2; no firm D call. The CDR3 is made up of 13 amino acids. The V and J ends lost 1 base and 7 bases respectively, with 7 bases between them. Germline V lookup: CDR1 MDHEN, CDR2 SYDVKM. CDR3 coding DNA: TGTGCCAGCAGTTTATATCCTGGCGGGGAGCTGTTTTTT. Its protein product is CASSLYPGGELFF.

Many counts were recorded for this clonotype. The chain joins TRBV6-2 or TRBV6-3 to TRBJ1-1, with D unresolved. The CDR3 runs 17 residues. From germline, CDR1 is MNHEY and CDR2 SVGEGT. V was clipped by 3 bases and J by 0 bases, with 17 bases between them. CDR3 region: CASSYLASNWLNTEAFF. CDR3 DNA sequence: TGTGCCAGCAGTTATTTAGCTTCCAACTGGTTGAACACTGAAGCTTTCTTT.

This clonotype was counted at least ten times. This chain joins TRBV20-1 and TRBJ1-3, with TRBD1 identical over 9 bases. V gave up 5 bases and J gave up 3 bases; unmatched junction bases: 14. The CDR3 extends over 17 amino acids. The germline CDR1 and CDR2 sequences are DFQATT and SNEGSKA (reference sequence). CDR3 nucleotide sequence: TGCAGTGCTCTCGGTGGGGACAGGGATCTCTTTGGAAACACCATATATTTT. It specifies CSALGGDRDLFGNTIYF.

This rearrangement joins TRBV12-3 or TRBV12-4 to TRBJ1-2; 7 bases fit TRBD1. The J segment lost 2 bases and the V segment lost 5 bases, leaving 8 bases of the junction unmatched. This CDR3 spans 15 amino acids. The chain's CDR3 is CASSTSTGPNYGYTF. The DNA for the CDR3 is TGTGCCAGCAGTACCTCGACAGGGCCCAACTATGGCTACACCTTC.

This clonotype was seen at least ten times. The chain is built from TRBV15 and TRBJ2-7, with 15 bases matching TRBD2. The CDR3 totals 17 residues. The trim removed 5 bases at V and 3 bases at J, leaving 8 bases unmatched. From germline, CDR1 is LNHNV and CDR2 YYDKDF (reference sequence). CDR3 in amino acids: CATSARTSGRALYEQYF. The CDR3 region has the DNA TGTGCCACCAGCGCGCGGACTAGCGGGAGGGCCCTCTACGAGCAGTACTTC.

This clonotype was detected many times. V and J are TRBV29-1 and TRBJ2-7; D possibly corresponds to TRBD1 (5 bases). From germline, CDR1 is SQVTM and CDR2 ANQGSEA. The CDR3 has 11 residues. V shed 4 bases and J shed 6 bases, with 10 bases lying between them. CDR3 nucleotides: TGCAGCGTTGGCAGGGAAAGCGAGCAGTACTTC. This codes for CSVGRESEQYF.

V and J are TRBV30 and TRBJ2-2, with 9 bases fitting TRBD2. The CDR3 runs to 14 residues. V was clipped by 4 bases and J by 6 bases; unmatched bases: 6. Germline CDR1 reads GTSNPN; CDR2 reads SVGIG (reference sequence). DNA of the CDR3: TGTGCCTGGAAGAGGGGACTAGCTCCCGGGGAGCTGTTTTTT. It yields the protein CAWKRGLAPGELFF.

This clonotype was seen at least ten times. The chain combines TRBV13 with TRBJ1-1; D remains ambiguous. V was clipped by 2 bases and J by 10 bases, with 14 bases between them. Per germline, CDR1 PRHDT and CDR2 FYEKMQ (reference sequence). The CDR3 is 13 residues long. In DNA, the CDR3 is TGTGCCAGCAGCTTAATGGCGGCCGTGGGAGCTTTCTTT. Translating it yields CASSLMAAVGAFF.

The table lists this clonotype with many counts. The chain joins TRBV7-2 to TRBJ2-5; D might be TRBD2 (5 bases). The CDR3 is made up of 13 amino acids. V gave up 6 bases and J gave up 2 bases, with 10 bases separating them. Germline-derived CDR1 and CDR2 are SGHTA and FQGNSA. Here the CDR3 reads CASSSERQETQYF. CDR3 bases: TGTGCCAGCAGTTCTGAGCGGCAAGAGACCCAGTACTTC.

In this sample, this clonotype turned up many times. The rearrangement links TRBV6-5 to TRBJ1-2, with 8 bases that match TRBD1. The CDR3 sequence is 13 residues long. CDR1 is MNHEY and CDR2 is SVGAGI in the germline V gene. After removal of 4 bases from V and 7 bases from J, the junction contained 5 bases not matched to a gene. The CDR3 nucleotides read TGTGCCAGCAGTTCCCCAGGGGGCGCTGGCTACACCTTC. Translation: CASSSPGGAGYTF.

The CDR3 is CASSQVEGVGYEQYF. In DNA form, the CDR3 reads TGCGCCAGCAGCCAAGTAGAGGGGGTGGGGTACGAGCAGTACTTC. The chain links TRBV4-3 to TRBJ2-7; D possibly corresponds to TRBD1 (6 bases). The V and J ends lost 1 base and 4 bases respectively, with 14 bases between them. Germline V gives CDR1 LGHNA, CDR2 YSLEER. This CDR3 is built from 15 residues.

This clonotype was observed at least ten times. CDR3 in DNA: TGCGCCAGCAGCCAAGAGGACAGGCGATCCTACGAGCAGTACTTC. Its translation: CASSQEDRRSYEQYF. The chain has TRBV4-1 and TRBJ2-7; 7 bases fit TRBD1. Germline V CDR1 and CDR2: MGHRA, YSYEKL. This CDR3 has 15 residues. V trimming: 0 bases; J trimming: 1 base; junction bases outside the gene matches: 3.